The 8 T cell receptor beta chains below were found in one sample sequenced in a study of T cells in Graves' hyperthyroidism and ophthalmopathy. The source material, RNA transcripts, was used to amplify TCR beta CDR3 regions. HTBI primers drove first-round RT-PCR of the TCR CDR3. Each CDR3 protein gets one entry after TCRdb re-called the multiplex PCR reads with MiXCR. The sample includes about 400,000 distinct CDR3 sequences, more than 20% seen only once; the top ten take 73%. Sequenced input: blood. Receptor source: a man aged 45-65 years with Graves' hyperthyroidism.

In its sample, this clonotype was seen once. One end of the junction does not line up with germline, which may come from a read error. The rearrangement links TRBV6-1 to TRBJ2-6; D is perhaps TRBD2 (5 bases). In germline, CDR1 is MNHNS, CDR2 SASEGT. This CDR3 spans 16 amino acids. The DNA for the CDR3 is TGTGCCAGCAGAGGTCTGACTAACTCTAGGGCCAACGTCCTGACTTTC. Residues: CASRGLTNSRANVLTF.

This chain links TRBV5-1 with TRBJ2-5, with TRBD2 identical over 7 bases. V dropped 0 bases and J dropped 1; count of bases not matched to a gene: 3. The CDR3 extends over 15 amino acids. Germline CDR1 and CDR2: SGHRS and YFSETQ. The CDR3 is CASSLVSSGQETQYF. For the CDR3, the DNA is TGCGCCAGCAGCTTGGTGTCTAGCGGCCAAGAGACCCAGTACTTC. The variable domain in full, with the rest retrieved from reference TRBV5-1 and TRBJ2-5, is KAGVTQTPRYLIKTRGQQVTLSCSPISGHRSVSWYQQTPGQGLQFLFEYFSETQRNKGNFPGRFSGRQFSNSRSEMNVSTLELGDSALYLCASSLVSSGQETQYFGPGTRLLVL.

This clonotype has just a few counts. This chain links TRBV7-3 with TRBJ2-3; 13 positions agree with TRBD2. Germline assignment: CDR1 SGHTA and CDR2 FQGTGA. The J segment lost 6 bases and the V segment lost 1 base, leaving 4 bases of the junction unmatched. The CDR3 has 16 amino acids. This chain's CDR3 is CASSLRGTSGTDTQYF. CDR3 in DNA: TGTGCCAGCAGCTTAAGGGGGACTAGCGGGACGGATACGCAGTATTTT.

This clonotype has only a few counts. The chain joins TRBV7-9 to TRBJ2-3, with 7 bases identical to TRBD1. Germline V CDR1 and CDR2: SEHNR, FQNEAQ (reference sequence). V shed 4 bases, J shed 5 bases, and the junction held 3 bases outside the gene matches. The CDR3 covers 13 residues. The CDR3 nucleotides are TGTGCCAGCAGCTCATGGGACAGAGATACGCAGTATTTT. Translated: CASSSWDRDTQYF.

The chain links TRBV20-1 to TRBJ2-3; maybe TRBD1 (5 bases). The CDR3 contains 15 residues. Germline V gene data show CDR1 as DFQATT and CDR2 as SNEGSKA (reference sequence). The ends were cut back, 3 bases at V and 5 bases at J, with 18 bases in the middle. The CDR3: CSASVASAQGDTQYF. CDR3 sequence (DNA): TGCAGTGCTAGTGTAGCCAGCGCCCAGGGAGATACGCAGTATTTT.

This clonotype was counted ten times or more. CDR3 bases: TGTGCCAGCAGCTGGGACAGGGGTAAGACTGAAGCTTTCTTT. Protein sequence: CASSWDRGKTEAFF. The V call is TRBV11-2, the J call TRBJ1-1, with 10 bases that match TRBD1. The CDR3 runs 14 residues. The V segment lost 4 bases and the J segment 5 bases; nucleotides outside the gene matches: 4. Germline CDR1 is SGHAT and CDR2 is FQNNGV.

Ten or more counts support this clonotype. The CDR3: CASSLEGTSASDTQYF. CDR3 DNA: TGTGCCAGCAGCTTAGAGGGGACTAGCGCTTCGGATACGCAGTATTTT. The chain carries TRBV11-3 and TRBJ2-3, with TRBD2 matching over 10 bases. V gave up 0 bases and J gave up 6 bases; unmatched junction bases: 6. CDR3 length equals 16 residues. Germline values: CDR1 SGHNT, CDR2 YENEEA.

This clonotype was recorded at least ten times. The chain uses TRBV11-2 and TRBJ2-5; 9 bases are a match to TRBD2. The CDR3 covers 16 residues. With 0 bases clipped from V and 5 bases from J, the junction kept 7 bases outside the gene matches. Germline loops: CDR1 SGHAT, CDR2 FQNNGV. The DNA for the CDR3 is TGTGCCAGCAGCTTAGATCTGCGGGAGGGCCGGGAGACCCAGTACTTC. This encodes CASSLDLREGRETQYF.